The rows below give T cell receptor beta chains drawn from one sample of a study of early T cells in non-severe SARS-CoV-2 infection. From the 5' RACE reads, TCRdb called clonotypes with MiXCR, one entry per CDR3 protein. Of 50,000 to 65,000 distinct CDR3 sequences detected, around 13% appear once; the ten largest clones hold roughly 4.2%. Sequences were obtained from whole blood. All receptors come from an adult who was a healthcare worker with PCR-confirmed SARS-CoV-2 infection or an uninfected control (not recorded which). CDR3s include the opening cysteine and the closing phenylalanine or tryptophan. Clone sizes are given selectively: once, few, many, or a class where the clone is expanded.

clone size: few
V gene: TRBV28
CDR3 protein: CASSLSGSFGYTF

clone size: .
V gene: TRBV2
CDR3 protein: CASSMGQPQHF

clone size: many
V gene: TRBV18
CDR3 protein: CASSPREGPTEAFF

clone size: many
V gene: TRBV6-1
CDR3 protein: CASTGPSPEAFF

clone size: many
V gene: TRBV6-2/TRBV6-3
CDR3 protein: CASRWYNEQFF

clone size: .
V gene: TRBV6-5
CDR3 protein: CASSYSTPDTGYEQYF

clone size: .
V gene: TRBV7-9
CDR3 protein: CASSFPGGYTEAFF

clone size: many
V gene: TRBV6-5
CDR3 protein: CASTQGSNTEAFF

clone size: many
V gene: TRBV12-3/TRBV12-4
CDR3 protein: CASSLVLGMAFF

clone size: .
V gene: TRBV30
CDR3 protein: CAWSPGAGSFYGYTF

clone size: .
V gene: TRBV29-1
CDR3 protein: CSVTQETQYF

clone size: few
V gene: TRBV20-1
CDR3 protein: CSARPGQGDNEQYF

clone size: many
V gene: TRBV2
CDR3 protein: CASSDPQTVNTEAFF

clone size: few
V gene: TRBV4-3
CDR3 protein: CASSQAGTYSGNTIYF

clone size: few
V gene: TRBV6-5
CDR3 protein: CASSTGVRREQFF

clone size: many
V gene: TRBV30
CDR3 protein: CAWSIGRLETQYF

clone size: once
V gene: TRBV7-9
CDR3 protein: CASRQAGYEQYF

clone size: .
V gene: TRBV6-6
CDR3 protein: CASSYPSTGHNEQFF

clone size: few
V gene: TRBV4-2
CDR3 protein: CASSPQRTLNTEAFF

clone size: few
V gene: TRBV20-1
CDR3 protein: CSAIRQVNTEAFF

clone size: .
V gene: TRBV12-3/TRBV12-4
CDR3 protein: CASSWDSRRVQYF

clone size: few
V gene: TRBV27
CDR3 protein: CASSFGGAPGYTF

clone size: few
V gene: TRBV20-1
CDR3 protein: CSARARAEFF

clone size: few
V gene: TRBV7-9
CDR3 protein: CASSAFTTSNYGYTF

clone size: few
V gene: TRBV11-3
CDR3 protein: CASSPAGTSGNNEQFF

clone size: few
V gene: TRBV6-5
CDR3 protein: CASSYNWGNTEAFF

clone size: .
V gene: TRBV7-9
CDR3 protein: CASRGQENYEQYF

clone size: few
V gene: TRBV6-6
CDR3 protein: CASSDAGQKTGELFF

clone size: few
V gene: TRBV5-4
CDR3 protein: CASSPRQGGYNEQFF

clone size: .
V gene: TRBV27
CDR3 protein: CASSRRPPGGYEQYF

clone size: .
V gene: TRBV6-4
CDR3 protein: CSWRHEAFF

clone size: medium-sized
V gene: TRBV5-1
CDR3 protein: CASSGVGYEQYF

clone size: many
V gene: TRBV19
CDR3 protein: CASSSPWAGAARPQHF

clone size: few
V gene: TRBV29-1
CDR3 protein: CSALDREGGYGYTF

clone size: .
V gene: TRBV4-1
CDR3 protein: CASSLQGGSYEQYF

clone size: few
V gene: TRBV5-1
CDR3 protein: CASSLKGAFDEQYF

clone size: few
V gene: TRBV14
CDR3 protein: CASSQDYEATEAFF

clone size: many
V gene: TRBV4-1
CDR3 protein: CASSLNQGQRGDSPLHF

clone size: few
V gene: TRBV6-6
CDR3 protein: CASSLKGESSNQPQHF

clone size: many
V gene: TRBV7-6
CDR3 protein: CASSRTESSYEQYF

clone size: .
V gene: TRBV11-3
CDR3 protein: CASSSGRRAEAFF

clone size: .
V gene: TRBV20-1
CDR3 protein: CSGSEGGWDEQFF

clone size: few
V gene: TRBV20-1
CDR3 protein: CSARDRLTGGTYEQYF

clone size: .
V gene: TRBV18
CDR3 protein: CASSPQENTEAFF

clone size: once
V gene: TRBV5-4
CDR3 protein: CASSLPSPINEQFF

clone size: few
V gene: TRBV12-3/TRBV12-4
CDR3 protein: CASRTGYNSPLHF

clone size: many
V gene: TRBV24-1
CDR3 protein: CATSDRSGGSYNEQFF

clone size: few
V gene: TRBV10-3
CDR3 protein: CARRGRGTGDTQYF

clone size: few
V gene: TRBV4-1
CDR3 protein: CASSQPGQGVVNGYTF

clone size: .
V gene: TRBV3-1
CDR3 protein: CASSHLTAAVYEQYF

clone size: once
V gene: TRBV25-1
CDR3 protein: CASSEGGHEQFF

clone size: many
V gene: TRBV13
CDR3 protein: CASSLGQRDTIYF

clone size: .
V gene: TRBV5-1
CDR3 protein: CASSQNSGSYEQYF

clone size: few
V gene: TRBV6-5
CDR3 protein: CASSYSLAGDLGTDTQYF